This TCR beta chain was sequenced in a study of T-cell memory formation after mild COVID-19. Study-level results: Shrinking CD4+ clones were chiefly CM and EM; CD8+ ones were chiefly EMRA.

In TCRdb, the 5' RACE reads were re-called with MiXCR into one record per CDR3 protein. The sample shows hundreds of thousands of distinct CDR3 sequences, 16% of them seen only once. As concerns this clonotype: No antigen is known for it.

This TCR came from a man aged 18 to 29 who had mild COVID-19 (a few samples of this study predate the infection). Cell type and time point are not known. Input material: PBMCs or a T cell subset sorted from them (not recorded which).

Written as DNA, the CDR3 is TGTGCCAGCAGCCTCAACCTCAGGGCTGGAAACACCATATATTTT. Its protein product is CASSLNLRAGNTIYF. This chain links TRBV7-7 with TRBJ1-3, with D tentatively TRBD1 (5 bases). V lost 5 bases to trimming and J lost 2 bases, with 13 bases between them. Germline values: CDR1 SSHAT, CDR2 FNYEAQ (reference sequence). The CDR3 sequence is 15 residues long.